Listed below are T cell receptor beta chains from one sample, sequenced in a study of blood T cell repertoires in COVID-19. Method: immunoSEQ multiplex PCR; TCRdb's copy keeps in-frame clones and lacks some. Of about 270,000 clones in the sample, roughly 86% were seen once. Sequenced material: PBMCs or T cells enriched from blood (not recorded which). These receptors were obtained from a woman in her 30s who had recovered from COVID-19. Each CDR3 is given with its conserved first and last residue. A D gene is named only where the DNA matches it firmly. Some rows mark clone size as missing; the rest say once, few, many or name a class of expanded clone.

CDR3nt: TGTGCCAGCAGGGAGTCGACAGGGAGGAACACTGAAGCTTTCTTT
CDR3aa: CASRESTGRNTEAFF
v_gene: TRBV28
abundance: once
d_gene: TRBD1
len: 15
j_gene: TRBJ1-1

CDR3nt: TGTGCCAGCTCACCGGCCGTCGCCGGCGCGGGGGCTGGCTACACCTTC
CDR3aa: CASSPAVAGAGAGYTF
v_gene: TRBV18
abundance: .
d_gene: .
len: 16
j_gene: TRBJ1-2

CDR3nt: TGTGCCAGCCGACACCGGGACTCACCCAATGAGCAGTTCTTC
CDR3aa: CASRHRDSPNEQFF
v_gene: TRBV27
abundance: .
d_gene: .
len: 14
j_gene: TRBJ2-1

CDR3nt: TGCGCCAGCAGCGATGGACAGAATCAAGAGACCCAGTACTTC
CDR3aa: CASSDGQNQETQYF
v_gene: TRBV5-1
abundance: .
d_gene: .
len: 14
j_gene: TRBJ2-5

CDR3nt: TGCGCCAGCAGCTTGGTGGGCAGGGAGACCCAGTACTTC
CDR3aa: CASSLVGRETQYF
v_gene: TRBV5-1
abundance: .
d_gene: .
len: 13
j_gene: TRBJ2-5

CDR3nt: TGTGCCAGCGTCCGGACAGGGGGGGAGACCCAGTACTTC
CDR3aa: CASVRTGGETQYF
v_gene: TRBV3-1/TRBV3-2
abundance: .
d_gene: TRBD1
len: 13
j_gene: TRBJ2-5

CDR3nt: TGCGCCAGCACTACGGTACGGAACACCGGGGAGCTGTTTTTT
CDR3aa: CASTTVRNTGELFF
v_gene: TRBV10-2
abundance: .
d_gene: .
len: 14
j_gene: TRBJ2-2

CDR3nt: TGTGCCAGCAGTTGGGGACAGGGTTCCTACGAGCAGTACTTC
CDR3aa: CASSWGQGSYEQYF
v_gene: TRBV27
abundance: .
d_gene: TRBD1
len: 14
j_gene: TRBJ2-7

CDR3nt: TGCGCCAGCAGCTTGGGACAGGACAGCTCCTACGAGCAGTACTTC
CDR3aa: CASSLGQDSSYEQYF
v_gene: TRBV5-1
abundance: .
d_gene: .
len: 15
j_gene: TRBJ2-7

CDR3nt: TGTGCCAGCAGCTTAGGTCCGGGTCGGTCCTACGAGCAGTACTTC
CDR3aa: CASSLGPGRSYEQYF
v_gene: TRBV13
abundance: .
d_gene: .
len: 15
j_gene: TRBJ2-7

CDR3nt: TGTGCCAGCACTTATGGGGTAGCGGGGCTAGGGGATACGCAGTATTTT
CDR3aa: CASTYGVAGLGDTQYF
v_gene: TRBV11-2
abundance: .
d_gene: TRBD2
len: 16
j_gene: TRBJ2-3

CDR3nt: TGTGCCACAGCCGGGGGGCCTCGGGAGGGTAGCCACGAGCAGTACTTC
CDR3aa: CATAGGPREGSHEQYF
v_gene: TRBV24-1
abundance: .
d_gene: TRBD2
len: 16
j_gene: TRBJ2-7

CDR3nt: TGTGCCAGCAGCCCGATAATTCCGGGACAGGGGTCGGGTGAGCAGTTCTTC
CDR3aa: CASSPIIPGQGSGEQFF
v_gene: TRBV4-2
abundance: .
d_gene: TRBD1
len: 17
j_gene: TRBJ2-1

CDR3nt: TGTGCCAGCAGCCAACCCGGACAGGGCCCCGAAGCTTTCTTT
CDR3aa: CASSQPGQGPEAFF
v_gene: TRBV3-1/TRBV3-2
abundance: few
d_gene: TRBD1
len: 14
j_gene: TRBJ1-1

CDR3nt: TGTGCCAGCAGTTTTAGTGGGTATCGGAGCGAGCAGTACTTC
CDR3aa: CASSFSGYRSEQYF
v_gene: TRBV27
abundance: .
d_gene: .
len: 14
j_gene: TRBJ2-7

CDR3nt: TGTGCCACCAGCAGACCCGGGACTACCGTCACCGGGGAGCTGTTTTTT
CDR3aa: CATSRPGTTVTGELFF
v_gene: TRBV15
abundance: .
d_gene: TRBD2
len: 16
j_gene: TRBJ2-2

CDR3nt: TGTGCCACCAGGGGGGGGTGGGACCAAGAGACCCAGTACTTC
CDR3aa: CATRGGWDQETQYF
v_gene: TRBV24-1
abundance: .
d_gene: TRBD2
len: 14
j_gene: TRBJ2-5

CDR3nt: TGTGCCAGCAGCTTACTCGTTTTCGCGGGGGGATCGCAAGAGACCCAGTACTTC
CDR3aa: CASSLLVFAGGSQETQYF
v_gene: TRBV7-6
abundance: .
d_gene: TRBD2
len: 18
j_gene: TRBJ2-5

CDR3nt: TGTGCCAGCAGTTATCTCGTTGGAGCCAATTCACCCCTCCACTTT
CDR3aa: CASSYLVGANSPLHF
v_gene: TRBV6-2/TRBV6-3
abundance: .
d_gene: .
len: 15
j_gene: TRBJ1-6